The 31 T cell receptor beta chains given below trace back to one sample, sequenced in a study of blood T cell repertoires in COVID-19 (dated by TCRdb to 2020 to 2022). Library preparation was by the immunoSEQ multiplex PCR assay. The immuneACCESS repertoire file appears here via TCRdb, limited to in-frame rearrangements. These files lack a portion of the clones; in checked studies, under half of the deficit traces to unresolved V genes, and the cause of the others is not known. This sample lists more than 150,000 clones; around nine tenths were detected once. Around an eighth of the sample comes from the top ten. The sequenced sample consisted of peripheral blood. These receptors all stem from a woman between 70 and 85 years old with COVID-19, enrolled during active disease.

The chain couples TRBV3-1 (or the pseudogene TRBV3-2) to TRBJ1-2, with 10 bases fitting TRBD1. This CDR3 spans 16 amino acids. Trimming cost V 2 bases and J 3 bases; bases outside gene matches: 6. Germline loops: CDR1 LGHDT, CDR2 YNNKEL (reference sequence). The DNA of the CDR3 is TGTGCCAGCAGCCAACCGCCGGGGACAGGGGACTATGGCTACACCTTC. Translating gives CASSQPPGTGDYGYTF.

This rearrangement joins TRBV29-1 to TRBJ2-7; tentative D call: TRBD1 (6 bases). CDR1 and CDR2 from the germline V gene are SQVTM and ANQGSEA. Trimming removed 7 bases from V and 3 bases from J, with 13 bases in between. The CDR3 is made up of 12 amino acids. In DNA form, the CDR3 reads TGCAGCGGCCGGGACACGGGCTACGAGCAGTACTTC. This sequence encodes CSGRDTGYEQYF.

The V gene is TRBV19, the J gene TRBJ2-2; no reliable D call. Trimming took off 5 bases at V and 4 bases at J, with 8 bases between the two ends. Germline CDR1 and CDR2: LNHDA and SQIVND (reference sequence). The CDR3 is 13 amino acids. CDR3 coding DNA: TGTGCCAGTAGTGTACAGTTCACCGGGGAGCTGTTTTTT. It codes for CASSVQFTGELFF.

The chain combines TRBV3-1 (or the pseudogene TRBV3-2) with TRBJ2-1; 13 bases align to TRBD2. This CDR3 has 16 residues. CDR1 is LGHDT and CDR2 is YNNKEL in the germline V gene (reference sequence). V was clipped by 4 bases and J by 2 bases; unmatched bases: 2. CDR3 amino acids: CASSRLAGGTYNEQFF. CDR3 nucleotides: TGTGCCAGCAGCCGACTAGCGGGAGGAACCTACAATGAGCAGTTCTTC.

The V and J genes are TRBV7-8 and TRBJ1-1, with a possible D match to TRBD1 (5 bases). The CDR3 runs to 13 residues. V lost 1 base and J 7 bases, leaving 10 bases between the germline ends. Germline V gene sequence: CDR1 SGHVS, CDR2 FQNEAQ. This CDR3 reads CASSLGGRIEAFF. CDR3 nucleotide sequence: TGTGCCAGCAGCTTAGGGGGCCGAATTGAAGCTTTCTTT.

The chain combines TRBV15 with TRBJ2-2; D gene ambiguous. Germline lookup yields CDR1 LNHNV and CDR2 YYDKDF (reference sequence). This CDR3 spans 15 amino acids. V lost 4 bases, J lost 2 bases, and 11 bases lay in between. DNA for the CDR3: TGTGCCACCAGCAATCCAATCACTAACACCGGGGAGCTGTTTTTT. It specifies CATSNPITNTGELFF.

The J gene is TRBJ2-1, the V gene TRBV5-4; 8 bases agree with TRBD1. The CDR3 consists of 15 residues. The germline gives CDR1 SGHNT, CDR2 YYREEE (reference sequence). V gave up 3 bases and J gave up 4 bases; unmatched junction bases: 6. Written as DNA, the CDR3 is TGTGCCAGCAGCTCCCGGACAGGGTTATACAATGAGCAGTTCTTC. Translation gives CASSSRTGLYNEQFF. The variable domain in full, with the rest retrieved from reference TRBV5-4 and TRBJ2-1, is ETGVTQSPTHLIKTRGQQVTLRCSSQSGHNTVSWYQQALGQGPQFIFQYYREEENGRGNFPPRFSGLQFPNYSSELNVNALELDDSALYLCASSSRTGLYNEQFFGPGTRLTVL.

This rearrangement joins TRBV9 to TRBJ2-7; the D gene is possibly TRBD1 (6 bases). Trimming took 3 bases from V and 2 from J, leaving 30 bases between them. This CDR3 region has 20 residues. Germline V lookup: CDR1 SGDLS, CDR2 YYNGEE. CDR3 DNA: TGTGCCAGCAGCGGGGGACAAGACAGGCCCTCGTCATTTGGGGCCTACGAGCAGTACTTC. Translation gives CASSGGQDRPSSFGAYEQYF.

This clone was seen just once. This chain links TRBV7-8 with TRBJ2-1, with D possibly being TRBD1 (6 bases). Germline V gene lookup returns CDR1 SGHVS and CDR2 FQNEAQ. The V end was cut by 4 bases, the J end by 7 bases, with 17 bases between. The CDR3 is 15 amino acids. The CDR3: CASSSRQVITNEQFF. CDR3 in DNA: TGTGCCAGCAGCTCACGACAGGTTATAACGAATGAGCAGTTCTTC.

On this clone itself: The sample has other DNA sequences that encode this CDR3 too. The chain combines TRBV12-3 or TRBV12-4 with TRBJ2-3, with D uncertain. This CDR3 has 11 residues. Between the trimmed V and J ends, which lost 6 bases and 4 bases, there was a span of 5 bases. In nucleotides, the CDR3 is TGTGCCAGCAGCCAGTCAGATACGCAGTATTTT. Its protein is CASSQSDTQYF.

This chain links TRBV5-1 with TRBJ1-1; maybe TRBD1 (6 bases). Germline assignment: CDR1 SGHRS and CDR2 YFSETQ. Trimming pared 5 bases from V and 5 bases from J, leaving 22 bases between. The CDR3 is 16 residues long. In DNA form, the CDR3 reads TGCGCCAGCAGTCTTGGCTTTCAGGGGCAGGAGACTGAAGCTTTCTTT. Protein product: CASSLGFQGQETEAFF.

This clone was observed a single time. This CDR3 reads CASSYSRGGLKDSSFF. The CDR3, as DNA: TGTGCCAGCAGTTACTCCCGGGGGGGACTTAAGGATTCATCTTTCTTT. The chain links TRBV6-6 to TRBJ1-1; D is perhaps TRBD1 (5 bases). The CDR3 contains 16 residues. CDR1 and CDR2 (germline): MNHNY, SVGAGI (reference sequence). With 0 bases removed from V and 12 bases from J, the gap between germline ends came to 23 bases.

The CDR3 is CASSQDRSTEAFF. In DNA, the CDR3 is TGTGCCAGCAGCCAAGACAGAAGCACTGAAGCTTTCTTT. V usage is TRBV6-5 and J usage is TRBJ1-1; perhaps TRBD1 as D (5 bases). The CDR3 consists of 13 residues. Germline V gene sequence: CDR1 MNHEY, CDR2 SVGAGI. Trimming shortened V by 6 bases and J by 4 bases, and 12 bases separated the two germline ends.

This clone has only one observation. This chain connects TRBV5-1 to TRBJ1-1; D unresolved. CDR3 length: 12 amino acids. Trimming took 7 bases from V and 1 from J, leaving 8 bases between them. CDR1 and CDR2 from the germline V gene are SGHRS and YFSETQ. The DNA for the CDR3 is TGCGCCAGCTCCAGACAGAACACTGAAGCTTTCTTT. This gives the protein CASSRQNTEAFF. Using reference TRBV5-1 and TRBJ1-1 for the parts outside the CDR3, the full variable domain is KAGVTQTPRYLIKTRGQQVTLSCSPISGHRSVSWYQQTPGQGLQFLFEYFSETQRNKGNFPGRFSGRQFSNSRSEMNVSTLELGDSALYLCASSRQNTEAFFGQGTRLTVV.

The chain has TRBV6-1 and TRBJ1-6; D is ambiguous. The CDR3 runs to 14 residues. From germline, CDR1 is MNHNS and CDR2 SASEGT. V gave up 3 bases and J gave up 14 bases, with 17 bases separating them. In DNA, the CDR3 is TGTGCCAGCAGTGAGGGAGTCGGTCGTAGGACCCTCCACTTT. It encodes CASSEGVGRRTLHF.

The chain carries TRBV19 and TRBJ1-2; TRBD1 matches 8 bases. There are 16 residues in the CDR3. CDR1 and CDR2 (germline): LNHDA, SQIVND (reference sequence). Germline trimming cut 3 bases from V and 6 bases from J; bases unmatched to any gene: 12. CDR3: CASSMRDRINFDGYTF. DNA for the CDR3: TGTGCCAGTAGTATGAGGGACAGGATTAATTTTGATGGCTACACCTTC.

V gene TRBV5-4 combines with J gene TRBJ2-3, with TRBD2 identical over 7 bases. The CDR3 totals 16 residues. V trimming: 5 bases; J trimming: 0 bases; junction bases outside the gene matches: 9. The germline V gene encodes CDR1 SGHNT and CDR2 YYREEE (reference sequence). The CDR3 region is CASSIRLASSTDTQYF. In DNA form, the CDR3 reads TGTGCCAGCAGTATACGACTAGCATCTAGCACAGATACGCAGTATTTT.

The genes are TRBV28 and TRBJ1-4; TRBD1 aligns across 11 bases. Germline lookup yields CDR1 MDHEN and CDR2 SYDVKM. The CDR3 totals 12 residues. The CDR3 spells CASGTGGEKLFF. The CDR3 bases are TGTGCGTCCGGGACAGGGGGTGAAAAACTGTTTTTT.

This clone was observed once. CDR3 loop: CASSRGQLNEKLFF. CDR3 DNA: TGTGCCAGCAGCCGGGGACAGTTAAATGAAAAACTGTTTTTT. The chain combines TRBV11-2 with TRBJ1-4; the match to TRBD1 covers 7 bases. The CDR3 contains 14 residues. The junction had 5 bases not matched to a gene; V was cut back by 5 bases and J by 5 bases. The germline V gene encodes CDR1 SGHAT and CDR2 FQNNGV. Full variable domain (remainder filled in from reference TRBV11-2 and TRBJ1-4): EAGVAQSPRYKIIEKRQSVAFWCNPISGHATLYWYQQILGQGPKLLIQFQNNGVVDDSQLPKDRFSAERLKGVDSTLKIQPAKLEDSAVYLCASSRGQLNEKLFFGSGTQLSVL.

The V call is TRBV28, the J call TRBJ2-2; D possibly corresponds to TRBD1 (6 bases). This CDR3 comprises 14 residues. V lost 7 bases, J lost 1 base, and 10 bases lay in between. Germline V lookup: CDR1 MDHEN, CDR2 SYDVKM. In DNA form, the CDR3 reads TGTGCCAGCATCAAGACAGGGAACACCGGGGAGCTGTTTTTT. The encoded protein is CASIKTGNTGELFF.

The chain has TRBV6-2 or TRBV6-3 and TRBJ2-5, with D tentatively TRBD2 (6 bases). The CDR3 runs to 15 residues. Germline V lookup: CDR1 MNHEY, CDR2 SVGEGT. Trimming took off 2 bases at V and 4 bases at J, with 14 bases between the two ends. This CDR3 reads CASSYGGRLRETQYF. In nucleotides, the CDR3 is TGTGCCAGCAGTTACGGAGGGAGATTGAGAGAGACCCAGTACTTC.

The rearrangement links TRBV18 to TRBJ2-6, with D possibly matching TRBD1 (5 bases). Germline CDR1 reads KGHSH; CDR2 reads LQKENI. This CDR3 has 16 amino acids. The V and J ends lost 4 bases and 4 bases respectively, with 14 bases between them. The CDR3 bases are TGTGCCAGCTCACTTTCCAGGGCATCCGGGGCCAACGTCCTGACTTTC. Translating gives CASSLSRASGANVLTF.

This chain connects TRBV11-3 to TRBJ2-5, with D possibly TRBD2 on 7 matching bases. Germline V gene lookup returns CDR1 SGHNT and CDR2 YENEEA. This CDR3 comprises 15 residues. Trimming shortened V by 5 bases and J by 2 bases, and 15 bases separated the two germline ends. The CDR3 region is CASSRSAGQQETQYF. In DNA form, the CDR3 reads TGTGCCAGCAGCCGCTCAGCGGGACAACAAGAGACCCAGTACTTC.

The V call is TRBV6-1, the J call TRBJ2-1; 10 bases line up with TRBD2. This CDR3 spans 16 amino acids. Germline assignment: CDR1 MNHNS and CDR2 SASEGT. Unmatched junction bases numbered 6, after V lost 4 bases and J lost 3 bases. The chain's CDR3 is CASSVSSGSVYNEQFF. The CDR3, as DNA: TGTGCCAGCAGTGTATCTAGCGGGAGTGTCTACAATGAGCAGTTCTTC.

The rearrangement joins TRBV9 to TRBJ2-7; 8 positions agree with TRBD1. Unmatched junction bases numbered 8, after V lost 0 bases and J lost 3 bases. This CDR3 comprises 16 residues. In germline, CDR1 is SGDLS, CDR2 YYNGEE. In DNA form, the CDR3 reads TGTGCCAGCAGCGTAGTTTTGACAGGGGATCTCTACGAGCAGTACTTC. Encoded protein: CASSVVLTGDLYEQYF.

The genes are TRBV5-1 and TRBJ2-3; 7 positions match TRBD1. J lost 4 bases, V lost 4 bases, and 12 bases had no gene match. Germline assignment: CDR1 SGHRS and CDR2 YFSETQ. The CDR3 loop spans 16 amino acids. CDR3 sequence (DNA): TGCGCCAGCAGCCTTACCCCGACAGGGCTCGCAGATACGCAGTATTTT. This sequence encodes CASSLTPTGLADTQYF.

The rearrangement links TRBV28 to TRBJ2-1, with 7 bases fitting TRBD2. Trimming removed 7 bases from V and 5 bases from J; junction bases left unmatched: 11. The germline CDR1 and CDR2 sequences are MDHEN and SYDVKM. CDR3 size: 15 residues. CDR3 DNA sequence: TGTGCCAGCAACAAGATGCTAGCGGAGCACAATGAGCAGTTCTTC. Protein: CASNKMLAEHNEQFF. Based on the CDR3 plus reference TRBV28 and TRBJ2-1, the full variable domain is DVKVTQSSRYLVKRTGEKVFLECVQDMDHENMFWYRQDPGLGLRLIYFSYDVKMKEKGDIPEGYSVSREKKERFSLILESASTNQTSMYLCASNKMLAEHNEQFFGPGTRLTVL.

This clone was seen a few times. For the CDR3, the DNA is TGCGCCAGCAGCACCGACAGGGACTATAATTCACCCCTCCACTTT. Translation gives CASSTDRDYNSPLHF. The chain has TRBV5-1 and TRBJ1-6; 7 bases align to TRBD1. J gave up 3 bases and V 4 bases, and 4 bases lay outside the gene matches. This CDR3 region has 15 residues. Germline V gene sequence: CDR1 SGHRS, CDR2 YFSETQ.

J is TRBJ1-2 and V is TRBV5-4, with 8 nucleotides matching TRBD1. CDR3 length: 13 residues. J lost 4 bases, V lost 6 bases, and 5 bases had no gene match. Germline loops: CDR1 SGHNT, CDR2 YYREEE (reference sequence). In DNA, the CDR3 is TGTGCCAGCAAAAAGCAGGGGGCCTATGGCTACACCTTC. Protein: CASKKQGAYGYTF.

In nucleotides, the CDR3 is TGCAGCGCAAGCGGGACTGTTTATGGCTACACCTTC. Its translation: CSASGTVYGYTF. The rearrangement links TRBV29-1 to TRBJ1-2; tentative D call: TRBD1 (5 bases). The CDR3 extends over 12 amino acids. Trimming removed 7 bases from V and 5 bases from J, with 14 bases in between. Germline loops: CDR1 SQVTM, CDR2 ANQGSEA.

Comments on this clone: The junction shows a germline mismatch at one end, possibly a read error. The CDR3 region is CATSPSGITGELFF. Here the CDR3 DNA reads TGCGCCACCAGCCCTAGCGGGATAACCGGGGAGCTGTTTTTT. The chain recombines TRBV5-1 with TRBJ2-2; the match to TRBD2 covers 9 bases. Germline V gene sequence: CDR1 SGHRS, CDR2 YFSETQ. This CDR3 has 14 amino acids.